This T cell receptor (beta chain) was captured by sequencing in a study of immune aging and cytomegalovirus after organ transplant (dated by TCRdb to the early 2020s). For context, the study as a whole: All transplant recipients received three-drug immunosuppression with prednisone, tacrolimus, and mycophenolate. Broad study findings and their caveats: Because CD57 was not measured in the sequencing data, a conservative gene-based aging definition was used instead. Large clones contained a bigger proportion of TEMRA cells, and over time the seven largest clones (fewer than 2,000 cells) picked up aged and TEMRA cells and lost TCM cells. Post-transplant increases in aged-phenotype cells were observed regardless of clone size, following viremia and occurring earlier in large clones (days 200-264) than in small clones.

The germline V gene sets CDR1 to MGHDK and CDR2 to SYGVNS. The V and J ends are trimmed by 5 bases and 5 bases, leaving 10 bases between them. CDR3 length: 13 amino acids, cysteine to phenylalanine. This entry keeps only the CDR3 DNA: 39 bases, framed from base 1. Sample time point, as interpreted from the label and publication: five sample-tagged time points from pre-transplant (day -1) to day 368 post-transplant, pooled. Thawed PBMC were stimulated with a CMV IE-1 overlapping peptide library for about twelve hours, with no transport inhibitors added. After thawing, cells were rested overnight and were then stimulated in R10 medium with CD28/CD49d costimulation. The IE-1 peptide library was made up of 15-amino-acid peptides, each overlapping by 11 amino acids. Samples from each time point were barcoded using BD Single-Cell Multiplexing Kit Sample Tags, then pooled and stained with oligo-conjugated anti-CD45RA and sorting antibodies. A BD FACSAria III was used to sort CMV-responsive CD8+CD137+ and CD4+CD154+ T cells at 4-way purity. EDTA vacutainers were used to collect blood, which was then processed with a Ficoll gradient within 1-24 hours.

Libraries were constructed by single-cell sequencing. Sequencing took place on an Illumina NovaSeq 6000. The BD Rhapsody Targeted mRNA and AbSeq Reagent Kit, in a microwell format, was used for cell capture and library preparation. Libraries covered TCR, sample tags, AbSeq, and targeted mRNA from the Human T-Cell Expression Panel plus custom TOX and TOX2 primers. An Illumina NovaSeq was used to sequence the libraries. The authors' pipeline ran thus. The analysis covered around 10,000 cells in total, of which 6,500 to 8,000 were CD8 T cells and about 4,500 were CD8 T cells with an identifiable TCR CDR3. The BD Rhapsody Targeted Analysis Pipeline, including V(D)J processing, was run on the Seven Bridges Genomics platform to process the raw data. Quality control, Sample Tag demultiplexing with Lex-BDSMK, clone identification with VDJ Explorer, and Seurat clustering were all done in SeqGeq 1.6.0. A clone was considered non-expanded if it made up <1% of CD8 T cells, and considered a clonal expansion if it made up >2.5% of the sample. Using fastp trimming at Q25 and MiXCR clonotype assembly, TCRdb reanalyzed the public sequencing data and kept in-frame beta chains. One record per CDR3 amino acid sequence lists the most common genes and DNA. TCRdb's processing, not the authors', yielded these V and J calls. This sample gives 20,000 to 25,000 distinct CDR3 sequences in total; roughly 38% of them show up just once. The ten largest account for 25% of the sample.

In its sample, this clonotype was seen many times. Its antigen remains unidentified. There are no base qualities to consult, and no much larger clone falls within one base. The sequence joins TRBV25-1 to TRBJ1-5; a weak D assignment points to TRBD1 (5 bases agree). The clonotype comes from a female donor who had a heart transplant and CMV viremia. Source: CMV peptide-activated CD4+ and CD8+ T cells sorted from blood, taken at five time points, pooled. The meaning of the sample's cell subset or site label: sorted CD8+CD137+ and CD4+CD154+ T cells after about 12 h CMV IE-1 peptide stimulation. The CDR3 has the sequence CASSWGGDQPQHF. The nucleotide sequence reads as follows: TGTGCCAGCAGTTGGGGGGGGGATCAGCCCCAGCATTTT.